This paragraph covers one TCR beta chain sequence. Its cognate antigen has yet to be identified. No base qualities exist here, and no much larger clone lies one base off it. TCRbeta CDR3 regions were amplified from genomic DNA using the immunoSEQ Assay, a bias-controlled multiplex PCR. Processing in the source paper ran as follows. The number of nucleated cells in each sample was estimated by amplification of reference gene primers within the assay. Sequence reads were collapsed and filtered to measure the absolute abundance of every unique TCRbeta CDR3 rearrangement. For each sample, productive Simpson clonality was calculated as the square root of Simpson's diversity index over productive rearrangements. TCRdb obtained this table from immuneACCESS and retained in-frame rearrangements with V and J assigned. These tables miss some clones; where compared with another copy, unresolved V genes account for less than half of the shortfall, and the remainder is unexplained. V, J and clone size reflect that table, while D and trimming were determined from the DNA. This sample has about 260,000 clones in its table, and 85% to 90% of those were observed once. The ten largest clones take up 0.87% of the sample.

These data are taken from a study of blood T cell repertoires in COVID-19 (dated by TCRdb to the early 2020s). Looking at the study overall: Collaborator samples came from the United States, Italy and Spain and covered acute and convalescent phases of COVID-19. The material from the prospective study consisted of cDNA or gDNA derived from T cells, B-cell-depleted T cells, or PBMCs. Where available, HLA class I and class II types were taken from metadata supplied by the sample provider and were not determined by assay-based typing. The repertoires were released in a freely available public database meant as a resource for research on the immune response to SARS-CoV-2. Subjects who had been exposed to COVID-19, were actively infected with it, or had recovered from it provided the deeply sampled blood TCRbeta repertoires that made up the dataset. A de-identified subject ID, COVID-19 status, age in years and sex were almost always included in the sample metadata. Samples were obtained from the ongoing ImmuneRACE study (first 160 participants) and from some 1,300 subjects provided by 6 global collaborators.

CDR1 and CDR2 are read off the germline V gene as SNHLY and FYNNEI. The CDR3 numbers 16 residues from cysteine through phenylalanine. The CDR3 DNA has 48 bases and is translated from base 1. Relative to germline, V is missing 7 bases and J is missing 0 bases, with 6 bases of the junction outside any gene match. Participants in the prospective study were enrolled through a virtual design, were aged 18 to 89 years, and lived in approximately 24 United States geographic areas. To assign participants to cohorts, the prospective study relied on clinical history that participants themselves reported in a screening survey and a study questionnaire. A participant counted as exposed if, within 2 weeks of entering the study, that participant had been in contact with someone who had a PCR-confirmed or clinician-diagnosed COVID-19 case. Mobile phlebotomists in the prospective study collected whole blood, serum and a nasopharyngeal or oropharyngeal swab from every participant. Prospective study participants could optionally give additional blood draws and questionnaires over an approximately 2-month period. Before DNA extraction, blood samples from the prospective study were shipped at room temperature or frozen.

The paper's findings and limits, for the study overall: The quantity of clinical and demographic metadata differed by source and by participant and was supplied without curation.

Recombination connected TRBV2 to TRBJ1-4, with 9 middle bases fitting TRBD1. Sequenced input: PBMCs or T cells enriched from blood (not recorded which). The receptor was derived from a man between 50 and 59 years old who had been exposed to COVID-19. In nucleotides, the sequence is TGTGCCAGCACCGGGACAGGGACTGCAACTAATGAAAAACTGTTTTTT. Translated, this is CASTGTGTATNEKLFF.